This T cell receptor (beta chain) was captured by sequencing in a study of blood T cell repertoires in COVID-19. Looking at the study overall: Acute-phase and convalescent COVID-19 samples originated in the United States, Italy and Spain. T cells, B-cell-depleted T cells, or PBMCs provided the cDNA or gDNA that served as material.

Per the study methods: Nucleated cell number was recorded as an estimate derived from reference gene primer amplification. TCRdb's copy holds only in-frame clones and misses some; the assay was immunoSEQ multiplex PCR. Clone size and V and J calls were adopted from that table, with D and trimming inferred from the DNA. The top ten clones hold around 6% of a sample with 100,000 or so clones, around 92% of them seen once. This CDR3 contains 15 residues. CDR1 SSHAT and CDR2 FNYEAQ come from the germline V gene (reference sequence). Note on this clone: The germline gene is not matched at one end of the junction; a read error may be the cause.

This chain uses TRBV7-7 with TRBJ2-3; TRBD2 matches 9 bases. Sequenced input: peripheral blood. The receptor was derived from a man aged 45-60 years with active COVID-19. CDR3 in DNA: TGTGCTAGCAGCTTAGCGGGGGCTAACACAGATACGCAGTATTTT. Translating gives CASSLAGANTDTQYF.